This T cell receptor beta chain was obtained from a study of OX40 agonist ivuxolimab in advanced cancers. Study-level background: Ivuxolimab was administered intravenously to patients at 0.01 to 10 mg/kg every 2 weeks.

V dropped 0 bases and J dropped 4; count of bases not matched to a gene: 7. CDR3 length equals 17 residues. Germline values: CDR1 MGHRA, CDR2 YSYEKL. Only in-frame clones appear in the TCRdb table, and some are missing; sequencing was by immunoSEQ multiplex PCR. There are 65,000 to 90,000 clones in the sample; 80% to 90% occur only once, and approximately 0.5% lies in the top ten. The genes are TRBV4-1 and TRBJ2-1; TRBD1 matches at 9 bases. The clonotype originates from an adult with an advanced solid tumor such as melanoma, head and neck, liver or kidney cancer. Sequenced here: CD4+ or CD8+ T cells sorted from blood, sampled in a trial of the OX40 agonist ivuxolimab. In DNA form, the CDR3 reads TGCGCCAGCAGCCAAGATCCGACAGGGGGGTCATACAATGAGCAGTTCTTC. Translating gives CASSQDPTGGSYNEQFF.